This is a list of T cell receptor beta chains from one sample in a study of T-cell reconstitution after alpha-beta-depleted transplantation in children. TCRdb independently ran MiXCR on the PCR reads; one entry per CDR3 protein. The sample records hundreds of thousands of distinct CDR3 sequences, around 13% being singletons. Source: PBMCs from the stem cell graft donor, taken from the stem cell graft. The receptors were sampled from a human donor who donated a stem cell graft to a child with combined immunodeficiency. Each CDR3 is given with its conserved first and last residue. The D gene is left open where the match is weak. Expanded clones get a size class; other rows say once, few or many, or leave the size out.

D: -
V: TRBV20-1
size: few
J: TRBJ2-3
CDR3: CSAQGGPGADTQYF
DNA: TGCAGTGCCCAGGGGGGTCCCGGGGCAGATACGCAGTATTTT

D: -
V: TRBV24-1
size: few
J: TRBJ1-2
CDR3: CATSEKANYGYTF
DNA: TGTGCCACCAGTGAAAAAGCTAACTATGGCTACACCTTC

D: -
V: TRBV24-1
size: -
J: TRBJ2-7
CDR3: CATSGEAYEQYF
DNA: TGTGCCACCAGTGGGGAGGCCTACGAGCAGTACTTC

D: -
V: TRBV12-3/TRBV12-4
size: few
J: TRBJ2-2
CDR3: CASSRSGDNTGELFF
DNA: TGTGCCAGCAGTCGGAGCGGAGACAACACCGGGGAGCTGTTTTTT

D: -
V: TRBV12-3/TRBV12-4
size: many
J: TRBJ2-3
CDR3: CASSTTGPDTQYF
DNA: TGTGCCAGCAGCACTACAGGGCCAGATACGCAGTATTTT

D: TRBD2
V: TRBV6-2/TRBV6-3
size: -
J: TRBJ2-7
CDR3: CASTASGTYYEQYF
DNA: TGTGCCAGCACAGCTAGCGGGACGTATTACGAGCAGTACTTC

D: -
V: TRBV2
size: few
J: TRBJ1-2
CDR3: CASIPTGNTYGYTF
DNA: TGTGCCAGCATTCCCACCGGGAATACCTATGGCTACACCTTC

D: TRBD2
V: TRBV29-1
size: -
J: TRBJ2-7
CDR3: CSVVFTSGSYEQYF
DNA: TGCAGCGTTGTGTTTACTAGCGGGAGTTACGAGCAGTACTTC

D: -
V: TRBV4-2
size: few
J: TRBJ2-7
CDR3: CASSLIMPTGPWVDEQYF
DNA: TGTGCCAGCAGCCTTATCATGCCGACAGGACCGTGGGTGGACGAGCAGTACTTC

D: -
V: TRBV6-2/TRBV6-3
size: many
J: TRBJ2-7
CDR3: CASSLWSESYEQYF
DNA: TGTGCCAGCAGTCTGTGGTCGGAGTCCTACGAGCAGTACTTC

D: -
V: TRBV2
size: -
J: TRBJ2-7
CDR3: CASSASQGGDYEQYF
DNA: TGTGCCAGCAGTGCATCACAGGGGGGGGACTACGAGCAGTACTTC

D: -
V: TRBV9
size: -
J: TRBJ2-2
CDR3: CASSFLGQPNTGELFF
DNA: TGTGCCAGCAGTTTTCTAGGGCAACCCAACACCGGGGAGCTGTTTTTT

D: -
V: TRBV4-3
size: few
J: TRBJ2-3
CDR3: CASSLRAYQGGDTQYF
DNA: TGCGCCAGCAGCCTCAGGGCGTACCAAGGAGGAGATACGCAGTATTTT

D: -
V: TRBV6-6
size: many
J: TRBJ1-5
CDR3: CASSYSIGQPQHF
DNA: TGTGCCAGCAGTTACTCGATCGGACAGCCCCAGCATTTT

D: -
V: TRBV3-1
size: few
J: TRBJ2-7
CDR3: CASSQGSGHYEQYF
DNA: TGTGCCAGCAGCCAGGGATCGGGACATTACGAGCAGTACTTC

D: TRBD1
V: TRBV4-2
size: -
J: TRBJ2-2
CDR3: CASSPEGGGTGELFF
DNA: TGTGCCAGCAGCCCCGAAGGGGGCGGCACCGGGGAGCTGTTTTTT

D: -
V: TRBV7-2
size: few
J: TRBJ2-7
CDR3: CASSLVVNEQYF
DNA: TGTGCCAGCAGCTTAGTAGTAAACGAGCAGTACTTC

D: TRBD1
V: TRBV29-1
size: few
J: TRBJ1-1
CDR3: CSAGQGTFTEAFF
DNA: TGCAGCGCAGGACAGGGAACTTTCACTGAAGCTTTCTTT

D: TRBD2
V: TRBV24-1
size: -
J: TRBJ2-6
CDR3: CATSDLGLDAGANVLTF
DNA: TGTGCCACCAGTGATTTGGGACTAGACGCTGGGGCCAACGTCCTGACTTTC

D: TRBD2
V: TRBV29-1
size: few
J: TRBJ2-1
CDR3: CSVEDPAGGLAYNEQFF
DNA: TGCAGCGTTGAAGATCCAGCGGGGGGCCTAGCCTACAATGAGCAGTTCTTC

D: TRBD1
V: TRBV6-1
size: few
J: TRBJ2-7
CDR3: CASSPAPGTGYIDEQYF
DNA: TGTGCCAGCAGCCCCGCCCCCGGGACAGGGTATATCGACGAGCAGTACTTC

D: TRBD2
V: TRBV3-1
size: -
J: TRBJ2-7
CDR3: CACTRSGGNSYEQYF
DNA: TGTGCCTGCACCCGCTCGGGAGGAAACTCCTACGAGCAGTACTTC

D: -
V: TRBV2
size: few
J: TRBJ2-7
CDR3: CASRGLRQGGHEQYF
DNA: TGTGCCAGCAGGGGCCTCCGACAGGGAGGGCACGAGCAGTACTTC

D: -
V: TRBV12-3/TRBV12-4
size: many
J: TRBJ2-3
CDR3: CASSLGRASTDTQYF
DNA: TGTGCCAGCAGTTTAGGCAGGGCCAGCACAGATACGCAGTATTTT

D: TRBD1
V: TRBV20-1
size: many
J: TRBJ1-6
CDR3: CSARDSRRGNVPYNSPLHF
DNA: TGCAGTGCTAGAGATTCCCGCAGGGGGAATGTCCCCTATAATTCACCCCTCCACTTT

D: TRBD1
V: TRBV7-9
size: many
J: TRBJ2-1
CDR3: CASSRQGAAQFF
DNA: TGTGCCAGCAGCCGACAGGGGGCTGCGCAGTTCTTC

D: -
V: TRBV28
size: -
J: TRBJ1-4
CDR3: CASSPLAGVGREKLFF
DNA: TGTGCCAGCAGCCCCCTTGCAGGGGTCGGCAGAGAAAAACTGTTTTTT

D: -
V: TRBV4-3
size: -
J: TRBJ1-5
CDR3: CASSQDSRSSNQPQHF
DNA: TGCGCCAGCAGCCAAGATTCCCGGTCGAGCAATCAGCCCCAGCATTTT

D: -
V: TRBV20-1
size: many
J: TRBJ2-3
CDR3: CSVAGATDTQYF
DNA: TGCAGTGTTGCGGGGGCCACAGATACGCAGTATTTT

D: TRBD2
V: TRBV6-1
size: -
J: TRBJ2-5
CDR3: CASGIAGGAQETQYF
DNA: TGTGCCAGCGGAATAGCGGGGGGCGCGCAAGAGACCCAGTACTTC

D: -
V: TRBV5-1
size: many
J: TRBJ2-1
CDR3: CASSLGAGYNEQFF
DNA: TGCGCCAGCAGCTTGGGGGCCGGGTACAATGAGCAGTTCTTC

D: TRBD2
V: TRBV15
size: few
J: TRBJ2-7
CDR3: CATSRDLGLASGEQYF
DNA: TGTGCCACCAGCAGAGATTTGGGACTAGCGTCTGGCGAGCAGTACTTC

D: TRBD2
V: TRBV7-9
size: few
J: TRBJ2-1
CDR3: CASSLVSGYNNEQFF
DNA: TGTGCCAGCAGCTTAGTTAGCGGGTATAACAATGAGCAGTTCTTC

D: -
V: TRBV20-1
size: few
J: TRBJ2-3
CDR3: CSAITGGTDTQYF
DNA: TGCAGTGCTATTACGGGAGGCACAGATACGCAGTATTTT

D: -
V: TRBV7-2
size: few
J: TRBJ2-5
CDR3: CASSPRESQYF
DNA: TGTGCCAGCAGCCCCCGGGAGAGCCAGTACTTC

D: -
V: TRBV7-9
size: -
J: TRBJ1-1
CDR3: CASSLAGGAVPEAFF
DNA: TGTGCCAGCAGCTTAGCGGGGGGTGCGGTTCCTGAAGCTTTCTTT

D: -
V: TRBV7-8
size: few
J: TRBJ2-3
CDR3: CASSSLLVGTDTQYF
DNA: TGTGCCAGCAGCTCCCTACTAGTTGGCACAGATACGCAGTATTTT

D: TRBD1
V: TRBV25-1
size: few
J: TRBJ2-7
CDR3: CASSDETGTYEQYF
DNA: TGTGCCAGCAGTGACGAGACAGGGACCTACGAGCAGTACTTC

D: -
V: TRBV15
size: many
J: TRBJ2-4
CDR3: CATSRDGYQNIQYF
DNA: TGTGCCACCAGCAGAGATGGTTACCAAAACATTCAGTACTTC

D: TRBD1
V: TRBV19
size: -
J: TRBJ2-7
CDR3: CASSITGTGGFYEQYF
DNA: TGTGCCAGTAGTATCACCGGGACAGGGGGGTTCTACGAGCAGTACTTC

D: TRBD1
V: TRBV6-4
size: -
J: TRBJ2-1
CDR3: CASSSTGGSNEQFF
DNA: TGTGCCAGCAGTAGTACAGGGGGTAGCAATGAGCAGTTCTTC

D: TRBD2
V: TRBV7-8
size: -
J: TRBJ2-7
CDR3: CASSLDAGGRYGEQYF
DNA: TGTGCCAGCAGCCTCGACGCGGGAGGGCGGTACGGCGAGCAGTACTTC

D: -
V: TRBV6-5
size: many
J: TRBJ2-1
CDR3: CASSYRYRNEQFF
DNA: TGTGCCAGCAGTTATAGGTATCGGAATGAGCAGTTCTTC

D: -
V: TRBV20-1
size: many
J: TRBJ1-4
CDR3: CSARDPLEAGEKLFF
DNA: TGCAGTGCTAGAGACCCCTTGGAGGCAGGGGAAAAACTGTTTTTT

D: TRBD2
V: TRBV6-1
size: few
J: TRBJ2-1
CDR3: CASSRTAAGLTSYNEQFF
DNA: TGTGCCAGCAGCCGCACAGCAGCGGGGCTAACCTCCTACAATGAGCAGTTCTTC

D: -
V: TRBV5-6
size: -
J: TRBJ1-2
CDR3: CASRPLDGGPYGYTF
DNA: TGTGCCAGCAGACCGCTGGACGGGGGGCCATATGGCTACACCTTC